The T cell receptor beta chain under discussion was sequenced for a study of blood T cell repertoires in COVID-19. Study-wide context: From the United States, Italy and Spain came samples of acute and convalescent COVID-19. T cells, B-cell-depleted T cells, or PBMCs provided the cDNA or gDNA that served as material.

Trimming stripped 1 base from V and 5 bases from J, with 5 bases between. CDR3 length: 12 residues. The germline gives CDR1 SGHDT, CDR2 YYEEEE. Methods used by the authors: Estimation of nucleated cell counts relied on the amplification of reference gene primers. Method: immunoSEQ multiplex PCR; TCRdb's copy keeps in-frame clones and lacks some. D and trimming come from the DNA, and the V and J calls and clone size come from that table. The sample lists some 130,000 clones, around 88% occurring once. This receptor was taken from a woman in her 50s who had recovered from COVID-19. The chain recombines TRBV5-6 with TRBJ2-3; TRBD1 is a possible D gene (5 bases). Sequencing was carried out using peripheral blood. This CDR3 is CASSLRGDTQYF. CDR3 DNA: TGTGCCAGCAGCTTGAGGGGAGATACGCAGTATTTT. Drawing the rest from reference TRBV5-6 and TRBJ2-3, the complete variable domain is DAGVTQSPTHLIKTRGQQVTLRCSPKSGHDTVSWYQQALGQGPQFIFQYYEEEERQRGNFPDRFSGHQFPNYSSELNVNALLLGDSALYLCASSLRGDTQYFGPGTRLTVL.